This T cell receptor (beta chain) is drawn from a study of molecular identifiers for immune sequencing clone quantification. Study-wide background: Four of five splits of RNA from around 18,000 or 91,000 naive CD8 cells were sequenced in replicates. Points from the study as a whole: Among effectors, clones above 20 RNA copies held over 98% of molecules; among naive cells, under 1%.

Sorted naive CD8 T cells were those defined as CD8+CD4-CCR7+CD45RA+. Methods described previously were used for bulk TCR libraries, and listed TCR primers were applied. From the PCR reads, TCRdb called clonotypes with MiXCR, one entry per CDR3 protein. The table lists hundreds of thousands of distinct CDR3 sequences, nearly 20% of them singletons. V lost 5 bases and J lost 10; bases outside the gene matches: 3. The CDR3 consists of 12 residues. Many counts were recorded for this clonotype. Its antigen is unidentified. This clonotype was obtained from a human donor in good health. Some libraries in this study had Jurkat cell RNA spiked in. The gene calls are TRBV12-3 or TRBV12-4 and TRBJ1-1, with TRBD1 matching 11 bases. The source material was naive CD8+ T cells from blood, with Jurkat cell RNA spiked in. Subset denoted: FACS-sorted CD8+CD4-CCR7+CD45RA+ naive T cells. The CDR3 DNA is TGTGCCAGCAGTCTGGACAGGGGGCGAGCTTTCTTT. It translates to CASSLDRGRAFF.